The clone carrying this TCR beta chain was counted at least ten times. This sample is part of a study of regulatory T cells in long-lasting Graves disease. Building the TCR beta libraries relied on iRepertoire HTBI primers, and CDR3 regions underwent Arm-PCR. TCRdb re-called the multiplex PCR reads with MiXCR, one entry per CDR3 protein. The sample lists roughly 300,000 distinct CDR3 sequences, about 20% seen once, with 29% in the top ten. Specified time point: persistent/refractory GD, antithyroid drugs over 5 years with positive TRAb. RNA isolated from PBMCs was used to make the TCR library. Germline V gene data show CDR1 as SGHRS and CDR2 as YFSETQ. The CDR3 consists of 14 residues. The V gene end was trimmed by 4 bases and the J gene end by 4 bases; junction bases not matched to a gene: 3.

This clonotype was obtained from a female donor with Graves disease. The chain employs TRBV5-1 and TRBJ1-1; 11 bases fit TRBD1. The sample in question was peripheral blood mononuclear cells (PBMCs), obtained when the disease was refractory, from a patient treated with antithyroid drugs. DNA of the CDR3: TGCGCCAGCAGCGGACAGGGGGCTGGCACTGAAGCTTTCTTT. Its protein product is CASSGQGAGTEAFF.